This TCR beta chain was sequenced during a study of T cell repertoires in ileal Crohn's disease. Per the germline V gene, CDR1 is MNHEY and CDR2 is SVGAGI. This CDR3 spans 13 amino acids. J gave up 9 bases and V 5 bases, and 7 bases lay outside the gene matches. Time point: inflamed ileum from the surgical specimen. Sequencing used immunoSEQ multiplex PCR; TCRdb keeps in-frame clones, though not all of them. The sample lists about 5,300 clones, roughly 82% occurring once. The sample consisted of ileal tissue. This TCR was recovered from an adult with Crohn's disease. This sequence joins TRBV6-5 and TRBJ2-1; 7 positions agree with TRBD2. CDR3 residues: CASSRGGRGEQFF. CDR3 nucleotides: TGTGCCAGCAGTAGGGGAGGGCGGGGTGAGCAGTTCTTC.